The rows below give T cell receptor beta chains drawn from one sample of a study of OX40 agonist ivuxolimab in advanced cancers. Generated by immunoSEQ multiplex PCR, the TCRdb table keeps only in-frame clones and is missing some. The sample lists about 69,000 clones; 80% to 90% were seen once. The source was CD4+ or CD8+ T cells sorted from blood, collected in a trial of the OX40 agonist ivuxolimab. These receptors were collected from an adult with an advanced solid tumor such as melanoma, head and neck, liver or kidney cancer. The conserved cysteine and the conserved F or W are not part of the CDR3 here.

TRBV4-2,ASSQRVAERTDTQY
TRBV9,ASSGQGRNTEAF
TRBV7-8,ASSLVVQTTASPDTQY
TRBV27,ASSLSWGPTETQY
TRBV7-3,ASSLGVAYEQY
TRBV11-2,ASSLGGRNYEQY
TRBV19,ASSFGTGGGGEQY
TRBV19,ASSIGPSYEQY
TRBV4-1,ASSGAGELF
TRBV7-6,ASSLVGGAQETQY
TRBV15,ATSRELSDSPLH
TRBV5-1,ASSSRGGESSYGYT
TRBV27,ASSLSMGLAGGRNGELF
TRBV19,ASSPSPGTAKLF
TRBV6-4,ASSEEPDFADTQY
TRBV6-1,ASSEAEGTGGSTQY
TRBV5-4,ASSLETGTYTEAF
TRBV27,ASSLGQNQPQH
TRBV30,AWSEVRGSGQPQH
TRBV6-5,ASSQGGNTEAF
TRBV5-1,ASTLGQGSGEQY
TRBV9,ASSVQGTKETQY
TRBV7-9,ASSSSGQSNTEAF
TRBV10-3,AISTLRPGLIGNTEAF
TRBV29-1,SVRTGGSYEQY
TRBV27,ASSWGNEQF
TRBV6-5,ASSSRGTASYEQY
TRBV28,ASSYRIYEQY
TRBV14,ASSQVTAWEQY
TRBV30,AWSVRDSGYEQY
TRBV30,ACSTEMANYGYT
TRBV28,ASSYRGWVKDTQY
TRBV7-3,ASRTEGGELF
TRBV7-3,ASSPYQRKDRGTPIKPIPQH
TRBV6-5,ASSYEISGANVLT
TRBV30,AVTGWAYGYT
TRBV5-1,ASSLGNEQY
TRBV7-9,ASSPGTDPGYT
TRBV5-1,ASSLVWTDNTEAF
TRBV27,ASSFFGGKDTQY
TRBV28,ASSLGYSQAF
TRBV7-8,ASSLLANNEQF
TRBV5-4,ASSLDPTGASSYEQY
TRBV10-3,AISDRSTDTQY
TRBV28,ASLPLDRAGYEQY
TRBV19,ASSPKGGEQF
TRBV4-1,ASSQEGSGTGIDQPQH
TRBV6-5,ASSPGGVVGYEQY
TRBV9,ASSVEMGSEQY
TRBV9,ASSATGAKMNTEAF
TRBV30,AWMTGYGYT
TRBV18,ASSPQPTSPYEQY